This TCR beta chain was recovered during a study of patients and donors after allogeneic stem cell transplantation. In TCRdb, the RT-PCR reads were re-called with MiXCR into one record per CDR3 protein. The sample carries hundreds of thousands of distinct CDR3 sequences, under 20% recorded once. The V gene's germline CDR1 is DFQATT and CDR2 SNEGSKA (reference sequence). Trimming took 7 bases from V and 2 from J, leaving 21 bases between them. The CDR3 has 16 amino acids. Material: blood, either unsorted or a sorted T cell fraction (not recorded which). The receptor's source is a human donor who was either an allogeneic HSCT recipient or a stem cell or donor lymphocyte infusion donor (not recorded which). It is not recorded whose cells these are; they may come from a transplant donor. The chain is built from TRBV20-1 and TRBJ2-4; D is perhaps TRBD2 (7 bases). CDR3 sequence reads: CSVQRGGSSTKNIQYF. CDR3 sequence (DNA): TGCAGTGTTCAAAGGGGGGGGAGTTCGACCAAAAACATTCAGTACTTC.